These 19 T cell receptor beta chains came from one sample sequenced in a study of response to subunit inactivated influenza vaccine. Using its own MiXCR run on the RT-PCR reads, TCRdb lists one record per CDR3 protein. The profile covers 700,000 to 800,000 distinct CDR3 sequences, with 15% to 20% appearing a single time and roughly 11% taken by the ten largest. The specimen was PBMCs from blood, collected roughly 5 days after vaccination. The receptors derive from a man in his fifties or sixties who received an inactivated influenza vaccine.

This clonotype was counted between two and nine times. The chain links TRBV12-3 or TRBV12-4 to TRBJ1-5; no definite D call. Trimming removed 6 bases at V and 0 bases at J, with 9 bases between. The CDR3 contains 14 residues. The CDR3 nucleotides are TGTGCCAGCAGCCCCGTGGATAGCAATCAGCCCCAGCATTTT. It codes for CASSPVDSNQPQHF.

In this sample, this clonotype turned up many times. The chain recombines TRBV20-1 with TRBJ1-1; D is undetermined. Trimming stripped 5 bases from V and 6 bases from J, with 13 bases between. The CDR3 extends over 12 amino acids. The germline V gene encodes CDR1 DFQATT and CDR2 SNEGSKA (reference sequence). CDR3 sequence (DNA): TGCAGTGCTCCCAACTCCGGGCCTGAAGCTTTCTTT. Its translation is CSAPNSGPEAFF.

This clonotype was found once. The chain recombines TRBV6-1 with TRBJ2-5; D might be TRBD2 (6 bases). The CDR3 sequence is 15 residues long. The ends were cut back, 7 bases at V and 2 bases at J, with 17 bases in the middle. Germline V lookup: CDR1 MNHNS, CDR2 SASEGT. This CDR3 reads CASIPSSGGQETQYF. CDR3 bases: TGTGCCAGCATTCCGTCCAGCGGAGGGCAAGAGACCCAGTACTTC.

The chain employs TRBV10-3 and TRBJ1-6; TRBD1 agrees at 8 bases. V trimming: 4 bases; J trimming: 7 bases; junction bases outside the gene matches: 9. The germline gives CDR1 ENHRY, CDR2 SYGVKD. The CDR3 covers 16 residues. DNA for the CDR3: TGTGCCATCAGTGCACTAGGACAGGGTGAAAATTCACCCCTCCACTTT. It is translated as CAISALGQGENSPLHF.

This clonotype was counted only a few times. V and J are TRBV7-2 and TRBJ2-2, with a possible D match to TRBD2 (5 bases). Trimming took off 8 bases at V and 0 bases at J, with 10 bases between the two ends. The length of the CDR3 is 14 residues. Germline assignment: CDR1 SGHTA and CDR2 FQGNSA. The DNA of the CDR3 is TGTGCCAGCCGCGGGCAGCCGAACACCGGGGAGCTGTTTTTT. Translated, it gives CASRGQPNTGELFF.

This chain links TRBV5-1 with TRBJ1-1; possible D gene TRBD1, 5 bases. The germline CDR1 and CDR2 sequences are SGHRS and YFSETQ. Trimming took off 1 base at V and 4 bases at J, with 14 bases between the two ends. This CDR3 is built from 15 residues. The CDR3, as DNA: TGCGCCAGCAGCTTGCTGGGGGAAGAGGTCACTGAAGCTTTCTTT. Translation gives CASSLLGEEVTEAFF.

This clonotype appeared a few times. The chain carries TRBV9 and TRBJ2-1; 8 bases are a match to TRBD1. There are 15 residues in the CDR3. In germline, CDR1 is SGDLS, CDR2 YYNGEE. V dropped 0 bases and J dropped 5; count of bases not matched to a gene: 4. CDR3 sequence (DNA): TGTGCCAGCAGCGTAGAGGACAGGGTTGACAATGAGCAGTTCTTC. Protein sequence: CASSVEDRVDNEQFF. The full variable domain, with the rest looked up from reference TRBV9 and TRBJ2-1, is DSGVTQTPKHLITATGQRVTLRCSPRSGDLSVYWYQQSLDQGLQFLIQYYNGEERAKGNILERFSAQQFPDLHSELNLSSLELGDSALYFCASSVEDRVDNEQFFGPGTRLTVL.

The CDR3 loop reads CASIRSVTEAFF. CDR3 nucleotide sequence: TGTGCCAGCATACGTTCGGTCACTGAAGCTTTCTTT. The chain links TRBV2 to TRBJ1-1, with D uncertain. This CDR3 has 12 amino acids. Germline CDR1 is SNHLY and CDR2 is FYNNEI. Trimming pared 7 bases from V and 4 bases from J, leaving 10 bases between. The full variable domain, in which reference TRBV2 and TRBJ1-1 provide the parts outside the CDR3, is EPEVTQTPSHQVTQMGQEVILRCVPISNHLYFYWYRQILGQKVEFLVSFYNNEISEKSEIFDDQFSVERPDGSNFTLKIRSTKLEDSAMYFCASIRSVTEAFFGQGTRLTVV.

The chain uses TRBV27 and TRBJ2-2; no firm D call. V dropped 4 bases and J dropped 4 bases, with 19 bases sitting between them. The CDR3 extends over 17 amino acids. Germline lookup yields CDR1 MNHEY and CDR2 SMNVEV (reference sequence). The DNA for the CDR3 is TGTGCCAGCAGTTCCGCTCTGGGAATTACGGTCACCGGGGAGCTGTTTTTT. This codes for CASSSALGITVTGELFF.

This clonotype came up a few times. This rearrangement joins TRBV6-1 to TRBJ2-5; 10 bases are shared with TRBD1. Trimming cost V 5 bases and J 5 bases; bases outside gene matches: 8. Germline assignment: CDR1 MNHNS and CDR2 SASEGT. CDR3 length: 15 residues. The CDR3 DNA follows: TGTGCCAGCAGTAAACCGGGACAGGGGAGGGAGACCCAGTACTTC. Protein: CASSKPGQGRETQYF.

A few counts support this clonotype. In DNA form, the CDR3 reads TGTGCCATCAGAGAGACAGGGCGGTCCTCCCAGTTCTTC. It yields the protein CAIRETGRSSQFF. The gene calls are TRBV10-3 and TRBJ2-1; 7 bases line up with TRBD1. The CDR3 covers 13 residues. V shed 6 bases and J 13 bases; nucleotides not matched to a gene: 12. Germline CDR1 is ENHRY and CDR2 is SYGVKD.

This clonotype was recorded a few times. The chain has TRBV27 and TRBJ2-3; TRBD2 aligns across 11 bases. Germline V CDR1 and CDR2: MNHEY, SMNVEV (reference sequence). V lost 1 base, J lost 3 bases, and 6 bases stayed unmatched. CDR3 length: 17 residues. The CDR3, as DNA: TGTGCCAGCAGTTTATTGGCTAGCGGGAGGTCAACAGATACGCAGTATTTT. Its translation: CASSLLASGRSTDTQYF.

V gene TRBV20-1 combines with J gene TRBJ2-3, with 10 positions matching TRBD2. This CDR3 is 16 amino acids long. With 0 bases clipped from V and 4 bases from J, the junction kept 7 bases outside the gene matches. From germline, CDR1 is DFQATT and CDR2 SNEGSKA (reference sequence). The CDR3 protein is CSARDWASGRSDTQYF. The CDR3 nucleotides read TGCAGTGCTAGAGATTGGGCTAGCGGGAGATCAGATACGCAGTATTTT.

This clonotype has ten or more counts. The chain recombines TRBV20-1 with TRBJ2-2; D is ambiguous. The CDR3 is made up of 13 amino acids. Per the germline V gene, CDR1 is DFQATT and CDR2 is SNEGSKA (reference sequence). The V and J ends lost 3 bases and 2 bases respectively, with 7 bases between them. The CDR3 nucleotides are TGCAGTGCTAGTGAGGACAACACCGGGGAGCTGTTTTTT. Protein product: CSASEDNTGELFF.

There are a few counts of this clonotype. The chain couples TRBV27 to TRBJ2-1, with TRBD1 as a possible D gene (5 bases). The CDR3 sequence is 12 residues long. Germline V lookup: CDR1 MNHEY, CDR2 SMNVEV (reference sequence). V lost 6 bases and J 8 bases, leaving 11 bases between the germline ends. The DNA of the CDR3 is TGTGCCAGCAGCGTAGGGGTCGATGAGCAGTTCTTC. It codes for CASSVGVDEQFF.

The chain joins TRBV5-8 to TRBJ2-7, with D unclear. The germline V and J ends were trimmed by 2 bases and 5 bases, with 8 bases remaining between them. Germline CDR1 is SGHTS and CDR2 is YDEGEE. This CDR3 region has 12 residues. The CDR3 region has the DNA TGTGCCAGCAGCTTCGGTATGAACGAGCAGTACTTC. It translates to CASSFGMNEQYF.

CDR3: CAAGLFNEQFF. CDR3 DNA sequence: TGTGCCGCGGGACTATTCAATGAGCAGTTCTTC. The chain carries TRBV10-3 and TRBJ2-1, with 7 bases fitting TRBD2. Germline CDR1 is ENHRY and CDR2 is SYGVKD. V lost 11 bases and J lost 6; bases outside the gene matches: 4. The CDR3 is 11 amino acids.

Only a few counts were recorded for this clonotype. V usage is TRBV28 and J usage is TRBJ2-7; D is unclear. The CDR3 spans 12 residues. The germline gives CDR1 MDHEN, CDR2 SYDVKM. The V end lost 6 bases, the J end lost 4 bases, and 10 bases lay between the germline ends. CDR3 sequence reads: CASRDPLYEQYF. In DNA form, the CDR3 reads TGTGCCAGCAGAGATCCCCTTTACGAGCAGTACTTC.

The CDR3 is CASSPQDGYEQYF. CDR3 sequence (DNA): TGTGCCAGCTCACCACAGGACGGCTACGAGCAGTACTTC. The V gene is TRBV18, the J gene TRBJ2-7; D unresolved. Germline V gene sequence: CDR1 KGHSH, CDR2 LQKENI. There are 13 residues in the CDR3. Trimming took 1 base from V and 3 from J, leaving 7 bases between them.